This T cell receptor (beta chain) was observed in a study of blood T cell repertoires in COVID-19. Study details: The study drew acute and convalescent COVID-19 samples from the United States, Italy and Spain. In each case, the material was cDNA or gDNA derived from T cells, B-cell-depleted T cells, or PBMCs.

Trimming cost V 1 base and J 6 bases; bases outside gene matches: 2. This CDR3 is 15 amino acids long. Germline V gives CDR1 SGHDT, CDR2 YYEEEE. Authors' methods: Researchers report that nucleated cell counts were estimated from reference gene primer amplification. TCRdb's table, derived via immunoSEQ multiplex PCR, lists solely in-frame clones and lacks some. Clone size and V and J calls were adopted from that table, with D and trimming inferred from the DNA. Of approximately 200,000 clones in the sample, 75% to 90% were seen once. The rearrangement joins TRBV5-6 to TRBJ2-1, with TRBD2 identical over 12 bases. The sample comprised PBMCs or T cells enriched from blood (not recorded which). This TCR was sampled from a woman aged 25 to 39 who had recovered from COVID-19. CDR3 residues: CASSLTSGRLNEQFF. The DNA for the CDR3 is TGTGCCAGCAGCTTGACTAGCGGGAGGCTCAATGAGCAGTTCTTC. Using reference TRBV5-6 and TRBJ2-1 for the parts outside the CDR3, the full variable domain is DAGVTQSPTHLIKTRGQQVTLRCSPKSGHDTVSWYQQALGQGPQFIFQYYEEEERQRGNFPDRFSGHQFPNYSSELNVNALLLGDSALYLCASSLTSGRLNEQFFGPGTRLTVL.